This passage covers 30 T cell receptor beta chains from one sample sequenced in a study of T cells in Graves' hyperthyroidism and ophthalmopathy (dated by TCRdb to between 2018 and 2021). The library was produced with multiplex PCR. Sequencer: Illumina HiSeq 2000. The TCR beta CDR3 regions were amplified from RNA transcripts. The first round of RT-PCR for the TCR CDR3 was performed with the HTBI primer set and the Qiagen OneStep RT-PCR kit. TCRdb trimmed the raw reads at Q25, called clones with MiXCR and kept productive beta chains. Each CDR3 protein gets just one entry, which takes the most common genes and DNA from the rows behind it. Within this sample are around 300,000 distinct CDR3 sequences, with less than 30% of them counted one time only. The biggest ten clones account for about a quarter of the sample. What was sequenced was blood. The receptors here all came from a middle-aged man with Graves' hyperthyroidism that later progressed to Graves' ophthalmopathy.

This clonotype was detected only once. This chain connects TRBV28 to TRBJ1-3; no clear D gene. Germline values: CDR1 MDHEN, CDR2 SYDVKM. Trimming took off 7 bases at V and 4 bases at J, with 8 bases between the two ends. The CDR3 covers 12 residues. In DNA, the CDR3 is TGTGCCAGCACCACCGAGGGAAACACCATATATTTT. Translated: CASTTEGNTIYF.

This clonotype is a singleton in its sample. V usage is TRBV11-2 and J usage is TRBJ2-2, with D possibly called TRBD1 or TRBD2 (5 bases each). Looked up from germline, CDR1 is SGHAT and CDR2 is FQNNGV. This CDR3 comprises 17 residues. The ends were cut back, 5 bases at V and 0 bases at J, with 16 bases in the middle. CDR3 sequence reads: CASSPRPGTANTGELFF. The CDR3 coding sequence is TGTGCCAGCAGCCCACGCCCCGGGACCGCGAACACCGGGGAGCTGTTTTTT.

This clonotype was picked up many times. This chain connects TRBV28 to TRBJ1-5, with D perhaps TRBD1 (5 bases). The CDR3 is 13 residues long. The germline V gene has CDR1 MDHEN and CDR2 SYDVKM. The V end lost 6 bases, the J end lost 9 bases, and 15 bases lay between the germline ends. The CDR3 DNA reads as TGTGCCAGCAGGCAGGGCAACTCAGGGCCCCAGCATTTT. Protein: CASRQGNSGPQHF.

This clonotype was seen ten or more times. The chain links TRBV6-5 to TRBJ2-3, with 13 positions matching TRBD2. Germline-derived CDR1 and CDR2 are MNHEY and SVGAGI. The CDR3 runs 20 residues. V lost 6 bases to trimming and J lost 2 bases; unmatched junction nucleotides: 17. CDR3 in amino acids: CASRRKFSGTSGTLTDTQYF. The DNA for the CDR3 is TGTGCCAGCAGGCGAAAATTTTCCGGGACTAGCGGGACTCTCACAGATACGCAGTATTTT.

The chain recombines TRBV12-3 or TRBV12-4 with TRBJ2-5; 11 bases agree with TRBD2. V was clipped by 7 bases and J by 3 bases; unmatched bases: 13. CDR3 length: 17 residues. The CDR3, as DNA: TGTGCCAGCACCCCGGGACAGACTAGCGGGGTAAAAGAGACCCAGTACTTC. Protein product: CASTPGQTSGVKETQYF.

This clonotype was seen repeatedly, ten times or more. V is TRBV20-1 and J is TRBJ2-5; perhaps TRBD2 as D (5 bases). Looked up from germline, CDR1 is DFQATT and CDR2 is SNEGSKA (reference sequence). This CDR3 comprises 13 residues. Trimming removed 2 bases at V and 5 bases at J, with 12 bases between. CDR3 nucleotides: TGCAGTGCTAGACTAGCTGAACGCGAGACCCAGTACTTC. Translating it yields CSARLAERETQYF.

This clonotype has a count of ten or more. V usage is TRBV12-3 or TRBV12-4 and J usage is TRBJ1-5; 9 nucleotides align to TRBD1. This CDR3 spans 17 amino acids. The V gene end was trimmed by 6 bases and the J gene end by 2 bases; junction bases not matched to a gene: 11. This CDR3 reads CASSRGQGLRGNQPQHF. The CDR3 bases are TGTGCCAGCAGCCGGGGACAGGGCCTAAGGGGCAATCAGCCCCAGCATTTT.

This clonotype was observed at least ten times. This rearrangement joins TRBV12-3 or TRBV12-4 to TRBJ2-5; 7 bases line up with TRBD1. Unmatched junction bases numbered 9, after V lost 4 bases and J lost 7 bases. There are 14 residues in the CDR3. Here the CDR3 DNA reads TGTGCCAGCAGTTCAGACAGGGCAGGAGTGACCCAGTACTTC. It codes for CASSSDRAGVTQYF.

The gene calls are TRBV6-1 and TRBJ2-7; possible D gene TRBD2, 7 bases. V was cut by 2 bases and J by 5 bases, with 19 bases left in between. Looked up from germline, CDR1 is MNHNS and CDR2 is SASEGT. The CDR3 totals 16 residues. CDR3: CASSEKRDTLFNEQYF. The DNA of the CDR3 is TGTGCCAGCAGTGAAAAGCGGGACACTCTTTTCAACGAGCAGTACTTC.

This clonotype was counted ten times or more. This chain joins TRBV24-1 and TRBJ2-5; D is unresolved. The germline V gene encodes CDR1 KGHDR and CDR2 SFDVKD. Trimming took 7 bases from V and 3 from J, leaving 5 bases between them. The CDR3 runs 11 residues. CDR3 protein: CATSEKETQYF. CDR3 nucleotide sequence: TGTGCCACCAGCGAGAAAGAGACCCAGTACTTC.

This clonotype was seen at least ten times. The chain has TRBV6-5 and TRBJ2-2; weak D call: TRBD1 (6 bases). V was cut by 8 bases and J by 4 bases, with 23 bases left in between. The CDR3 extends over 17 amino acids. Germline values: CDR1 MNHEY, CDR2 SVGAGI. The chain's CDR3 is CASRFGSNRARTGELFF. The CDR3 nucleotides are TGTGCCAGCCGTTTTGGATCAAACAGGGCTCGCACCGGGGAGCTGTTTTTT.

CDR3 sequence reads: CASSLGRDRVIAGANVLTF. CDR3 sequence (DNA): TGTGCCAGCAGCCTAGGGAGGGACAGGGTGATCGCTGGGGCCAACGTCCTGACTTTC. This chain links TRBV6-2 or TRBV6-3 with TRBJ2-6, with 9 bases matching TRBD1. Trimming cost V 6 bases and J 2 bases; bases outside gene matches: 14. Per germline, CDR1 MNHEY and CDR2 SVGEGT. The CDR3 length is 19 residues.

The chain links TRBV6-5 to TRBJ1-5; 9 positions agree with TRBD1. V shed 3 bases and J 6 bases; nucleotides not matched to a gene: 6. The CDR3 length is 15 residues. CDR1 MNHEY and CDR2 SVGAGI come from the germline V gene. The CDR3 DNA reads as TGTGCCAGCAGTTATTCCGGGACAGGGTCTCAGCCCCAGCATTTT. Encoded protein: CASSYSGTGSQPQHF.

This clonotype has only a few counts. The chain combines TRBV18 with TRBJ2-2, with D possibly being TRBD1 or TRBD2 (5 bases each). CDR1 is KGHSH, CDR2 LQKENI, per germline. There are 20 residues in the CDR3. V shed 1 base and J shed 0 bases, with 21 bases lying between them. The chain's CDR3 is CASSPRFGGTGTANTGELFF. The DNA for the CDR3 is TGTGCCAGCTCACCACGGTTTGGTGGGACGGGTACTGCGAACACCGGGGAGCTGTTTTTT.

The chain employs TRBV18 and TRBJ2-7, with TRBD1 matching 9 bases. The J segment lost 3 bases and the V segment lost 0 bases, leaving 3 bases of the junction unmatched. Germline V lookup: CDR1 KGHSH, CDR2 LQKENI. The CDR3 totals 15 residues. The CDR3 spells CASSPPGQGHYEQYF. For the CDR3, the DNA is TGTGCCAGCTCACCACCGGGACAGGGACACTACGAGCAGTACTTC.

This clonotype was seen ten or more times. The chain employs TRBV12-3 or TRBV12-4 and TRBJ2-7; 16 bases are a match to TRBD2. The CDR3 sequence is 15 residues long. The V and J ends lost 6 bases and 7 bases, in that order; junction bases with no gene match: 6. CDR3 coding DNA: TGTGCCAGCAGCTCGGGACTAGCGGGAGGGTATGAGCAGTACTTC. Its translation: CASSSGLAGGYEQYF.

The CDR3 nucleotides read TGTGCCAGCAGTCGGGGTTCTAGGGACACTGAAGCTTTCTTT. The encoded protein is CASSRGSRDTEAFF. The gene calls are TRBV12-3 or TRBV12-4 and TRBJ1-1, with D uncertain. V was shortened by 5 bases and J by 3 bases, with 13 bases between the two germline ends. The CDR3 is 14 amino acids.

This clonotype was seen at least ten times. The chain couples TRBV6-1 to TRBJ1-6, with D possibly being TRBD1 (5 bases). Germline lookup yields CDR1 MNHNS and CDR2 SASEGT. V was cut by 6 bases and J by 9 bases, with 18 bases left in between. This CDR3 has 15 residues. The CDR3 loop is CASREQTAMGSPLHF. CDR3 DNA: TGTGCCAGCAGGGAGCAGACAGCGATGGGTTCACCCCTCCACTTT.

This clonotype was seen many times. This sequence joins TRBV6-5 and TRBJ2-2, with TRBD1 matching over 7 bases. The ends lost 6 bases at V and 0 bases at J; junction bases unmatched: 4. The CDR3 loop spans 15 amino acids. Germline values: CDR1 MNHEY, CDR2 SVGAGI. CDR3 region: CASSRTGTNTGELFF. CDR3 bases: TGTGCCAGCAGCAGGACAGGAACGAACACCGGGGAGCTGTTTTTT.

This clonotype was counted many times. The chain carries TRBV30 and TRBJ1-1, with D unclear. The germline V gene has CDR1 GTSNPN and CDR2 SVGIG (reference sequence). This CDR3 is 11 amino acids long. Trimming pared 2 bases from V and 6 bases from J, leaving 7 bases between. The CDR3 spells CAWSRVPEAFF. Written as DNA, the CDR3 is TGTGCCTGGAGTAGGGTCCCTGAAGCTTTCTTT.

DNA for the CDR3: TGTGCCAGCACGGGGCTTTGGAGAGAGACCCAGTACTTC. This codes for CASTGLWRETQYF. The rearrangement joins TRBV6-2 or TRBV6-3 to TRBJ2-5, with D perhaps TRBD1 or TRBD2 (5 bases each). CDR1 is MNHEY, CDR2 SVGEGT, per germline. Trimming removed 7 bases at V and 4 bases at J, with 13 bases between. The CDR3 totals 13 residues.

This clonotype was observed at least ten times. The chain combines TRBV30 with TRBJ1-1; 9 nucleotides align to TRBD1. The trim removed 2 bases at V and 5 bases at J, leaving 6 bases unmatched. The CDR3 consists of 14 residues. Germline CDR1 reads GTSNPN; CDR2 reads SVGIG (reference sequence). CDR3: CAWSKGQGRTEAFF. CDR3 sequence (DNA): TGTGCCTGGAGTAAAGGACAGGGGCGGACTGAAGCTTTCTTT. Variable domain in full (rest from reference TRBV30 and TRBJ1-1): SQTIHQWPATLVQPVGSPLSLECTVEGTSNPNLYWYRQAAGRGLQLLFYSVGIGQISSEVPQNLSASRPQDRQFILSSKKLLLSDSGFYLCAWSKGQGRTEAFFGQGTRLTVV.

The gene calls are TRBV5-1 and TRBJ2-7, with 7 bases aligning to TRBD1. V gave up 4 bases and J gave up 4 bases; unmatched junction bases: 11. Germline V gene lookup returns CDR1 SGHRS and CDR2 YFSETQ. This CDR3 has 15 residues. The DNA for the CDR3 is TGCGCCAGCAGCGGTTCCGGGACAGCGCGTTACGAGCAGTACTTC. It yields the protein CASSGSGTARYEQYF.

This clonotype was detected many times. This chain joins TRBV29-1 and TRBJ2-2; D is possibly TRBD1 (6 bases). Between the trimmed V and J ends, which lost 5 bases and 4 bases, there was a span of 14 bases. CDR3 length: 14 amino acids. Germline V gene sequence: CDR1 SQVTM, CDR2 ANQGSEA. The CDR3 bases are TGCAGCGTTTCGAGGCAGGGGAGCACCGGGGAGCTGTTTTTT. The encoded protein is CSVSRQGSTGELFF.

The genes are TRBV28 and TRBJ2-5; a weak D match, TRBD2 (5 bases). The germline CDR1 and CDR2 sequences are MDHEN and SYDVKM. The CDR3 has 15 residues. V gave up 6 bases and J gave up 2 bases, with 16 bases separating them. CDR3 nucleotides: TGTGCCAGCAGCCCCGTATCGGGAAATCAAGAGACCCAGTACTTC. Protein product: CASSPVSGNQETQYF.

The DNA of the CDR3 is TGTGCCAGCTCACAGGCGGCCCAAGAGACCCAGTACTTC. Translating it yields CASSQAAQETQYF. The genes are TRBV18 and TRBJ2-5; D unclear. The CDR3 totals 13 residues. Trimming removed 4 bases from V and 1 base from J, with 7 bases in between. CDR1 is KGHSH and CDR2 is LQKENI in the germline V gene.

V is TRBV6-5 and J is TRBJ1-5, with D unresolved. The CDR3 runs to 15 residues. V was pared by 0 bases and J by 6 bases, with 12 bases between. Germline V CDR1 and CDR2: MNHEY, SVGAGI. The CDR3 region is CASSYSRGPSQPQHF. Written as DNA, the CDR3 is TGTGCCAGCAGTTACTCGAGAGGCCCGAGTCAGCCCCAGCATTTT.

This clonotype was recorded many times. The chain joins TRBV24-1 to TRBJ2-4, with 9 nucleotides matching TRBD2. Germline trimming cut 7 bases from V and 0 bases from J; bases unmatched to any gene: 21. Germline-derived CDR1 and CDR2 are KGHDR and SFDVKD. CDR3 length: 21 amino acids. CDR3 DNA sequence: TGTGCCACCAGGTCGGGACAGCCGAAAAGACTAGCGGTCCTAGCCAAAAACATTCAGTACTTC. This codes for CATRSGQPKRLAVLAKNIQYF.

This clonotype was picked up many times. This chain uses TRBV2 with TRBJ2-7, with unresolved D. Germline V CDR1 and CDR2: SNHLY, FYNNEI. This CDR3 region has 11 residues. Trimming removed 7 bases at V and 3 bases at J, with 7 bases between. The CDR3 region is CASIRHYEQYF. DNA of the CDR3: TGTGCCAGCATCCGGCACTACGAGCAGTACTTC.

This sequence joins TRBV6-1 and TRBJ2-7; D unclear. From germline, CDR1 is MNHNS and CDR2 SASEGT. The CDR3 loop spans 15 amino acids. V was pared by 2 bases and J by 3 bases, with 14 bases between. CDR3 sequence (DNA): TGTGCCAGCAGTGAACCCCCCGGCTCTTACTACGAGCAGTACTTC. Its protein product is CASSEPPGSYYEQYF.